The 3 T cell receptor beta chains presented below share a single source sample, sequenced in a study of T cells in Graves' hyperthyroidism and ophthalmopathy. The source material, RNA transcripts, was used to amplify TCR beta CDR3 regions. In the first-round RT-PCR of the TCR CDR3, the HTBI primer set was used. One entry per CDR3 protein, called by TCRdb with MiXCR from the multiplex PCR reads. Of around 300,000 distinct CDR3 sequences listed, roughly 15% are singletons. Sequenced: blood. All receptors come from a woman in her forties with Graves' hyperthyroidism.

The chain has TRBV14 and TRBJ2-1; D is ambiguous. Germline loops: CDR1 SGHDN, CDR2 FVKESK. This CDR3 contains 17 residues. V was clipped by 1 base and J by 2 bases, with 15 bases between them. For the CDR3, the DNA is TGTGCCAGCAGCCAAGTCCTAGGGCTGCATACCTACAATGAGCAGTTCTTC. It codes for CASSQVLGLHTYNEQFF.

This clonotype was observed a handful of times. The genes are TRBV19 and TRBJ1-5; possibly TRBD1 for D (6 bases). Trimming pared 4 bases from V and 3 bases from J, leaving 13 bases between. The CDR3 has 15 residues. Germline V lookup: CDR1 LNHDA, CDR2 SQIVND (reference sequence). CDR3: CASSTPQGFNQPQHF. CDR3 in DNA: TGTGCCAGTAGTACTCCACAGGGATTCAATCAGCCCCAGCATTTT.

The chain recombines TRBV7-2 with TRBJ2-1; TRBD2 might be the D (6 bases). The CDR3 extends over 15 amino acids. Between the trimmed V and J ends, which lost 2 bases and 4 bases, there was a span of 12 bases. Germline assignment: CDR1 SGHTA and CDR2 FQGNSA. In DNA, the CDR3 is TGTGCCAGCAGCTTACGGGAGAGTGGGTACAATGAGCAGTTCTTC. Amino acids: CASSLRESGYNEQFF.